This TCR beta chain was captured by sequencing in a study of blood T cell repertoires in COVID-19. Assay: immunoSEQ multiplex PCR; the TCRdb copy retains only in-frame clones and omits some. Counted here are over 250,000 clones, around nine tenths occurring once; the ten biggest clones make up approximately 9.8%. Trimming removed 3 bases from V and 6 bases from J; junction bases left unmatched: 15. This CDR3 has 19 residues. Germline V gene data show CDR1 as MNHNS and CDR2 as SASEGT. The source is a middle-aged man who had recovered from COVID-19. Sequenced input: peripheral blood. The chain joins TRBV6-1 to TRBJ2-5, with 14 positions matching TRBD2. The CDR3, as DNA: TGTGCCAGCAGTGATGCGACCACCGGACTAGCGGGAGGTCCGAAGACCCAGTACTTC. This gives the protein CASSDATTGLAGGPKTQYF.